The present entry profiles one TCR beta chain with its context. The antigen is undetermined. The CDR3 spans 15 residues. V shed 5 bases and J 4 bases; nucleotides not matched to a gene: 4. Looked up from germline, CDR1 is MDHEN and CDR2 is SYDVKM. This PCR relied on a set of 60 Vbeta primers and 13 Jbeta primers. This table comes from immunoSEQ multiplex PCR, and its TCRdb copy is limited to in-frame clones, with some not included. The sample has 130,000 or so clones, about three fifths seen once. This record comes from a study of cytomegalovirus exposure and HLA in healthy donors. For the study at large: Early release data held around 80 million unique TCRs from HLA-typed donors. Notes on the study in general: Sequencing likely generated an artifact that appeared as a cluster of highly shared sequence variants. TCR beta chain V- and J-gene trimming was linked, in a later analysis, to a missense variant in DCLRE1C. Available immune exposure information covered CMV serostatus only.

The sequence was collected from a woman in her thirties or forties in good health and CMV-seropositive. This chain uses TRBV28 with TRBJ2-5, with TRBD2 matching 13 bases. Sequenced input: PBMCs. For the CDR3, the DNA is TGTGCCAGCAGTATACTAGCGGGAGGGGGAGAGACCCAGTACTTC. Residues: CASSILAGGGETQYF. The variable domain in full, with the rest retrieved from reference TRBV28 and TRBJ2-5, is DVKVTQSSRYLVKRTGEKVFLECVQDMDHENMFWYRQDPGLGLRLIYFSYDVKMKEKGDIPEGYSVSREKKERFSLILESASTNQTSMYLCASSILAGGGETQYFGPGTRLLVL.